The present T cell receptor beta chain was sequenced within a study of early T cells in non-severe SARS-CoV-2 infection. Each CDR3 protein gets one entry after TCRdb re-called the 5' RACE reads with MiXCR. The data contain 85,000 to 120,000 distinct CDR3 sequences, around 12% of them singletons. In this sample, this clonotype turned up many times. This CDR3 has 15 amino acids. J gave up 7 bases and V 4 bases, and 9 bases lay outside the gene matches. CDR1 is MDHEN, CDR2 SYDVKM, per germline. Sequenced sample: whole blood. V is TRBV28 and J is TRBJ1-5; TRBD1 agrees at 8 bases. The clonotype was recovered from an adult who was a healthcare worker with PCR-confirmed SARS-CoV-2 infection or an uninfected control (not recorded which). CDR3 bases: TGTGCCAGCAGTTACGGACAGGGAGGGTGGCAGCCCCAGCATTTT. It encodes CASSYGQGGWQPQHF.